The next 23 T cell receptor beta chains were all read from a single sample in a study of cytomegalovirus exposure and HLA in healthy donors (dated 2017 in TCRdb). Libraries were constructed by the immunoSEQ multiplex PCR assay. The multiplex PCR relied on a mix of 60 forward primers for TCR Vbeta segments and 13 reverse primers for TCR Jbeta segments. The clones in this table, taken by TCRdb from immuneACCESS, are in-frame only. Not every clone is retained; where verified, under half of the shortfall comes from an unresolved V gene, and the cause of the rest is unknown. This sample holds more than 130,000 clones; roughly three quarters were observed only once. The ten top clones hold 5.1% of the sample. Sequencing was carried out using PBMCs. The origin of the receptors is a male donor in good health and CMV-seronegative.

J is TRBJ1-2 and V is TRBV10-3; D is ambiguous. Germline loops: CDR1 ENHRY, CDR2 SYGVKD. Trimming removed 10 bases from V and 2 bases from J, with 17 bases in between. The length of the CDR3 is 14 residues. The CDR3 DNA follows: TGTGCCACAGGCGACCGAAATTCGAACTATGGCTACACCTTC. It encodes CATGDRNSNYGYTF.

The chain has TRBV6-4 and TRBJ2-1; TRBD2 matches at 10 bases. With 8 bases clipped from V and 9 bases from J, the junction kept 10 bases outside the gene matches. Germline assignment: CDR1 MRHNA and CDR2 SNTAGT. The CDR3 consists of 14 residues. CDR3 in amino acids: CASRSGTSVGEQFF. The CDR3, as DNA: TGTGCCAGCCGCTCCGGGACTAGCGTGGGTGAGCAGTTCTTC.

CDR3 sequence (DNA): TGCGCCAGCAGCTTGGAGGGGGCGCGAGCCAAAAACATTCAGTACTTC. It translates to CASSLEGARAKNIQYF. The chain couples TRBV5-1 to TRBJ2-4, with 7 positions matching TRBD1. This CDR3 has 16 amino acids. The ends lost 0 bases at V and 0 bases at J; junction bases unmatched: 3. The germline gives CDR1 SGHRS, CDR2 YFSETQ.

This CDR3 reads CASSLRDRGTNEKLFF. DNA of the CDR3: TGTGCCAGCAGCTTACGGGACAGGGGAACTAATGAAAAACTGTTTTTT. J is TRBJ1-4 and V is TRBV5-4; 10 bases fit TRBD1. The CDR3 is 16 residues long. Unmatched junction bases numbered 2, after V lost 2 bases and J lost 1 base. Germline-derived CDR1 and CDR2 are SGHNT and YYREEE (reference sequence).

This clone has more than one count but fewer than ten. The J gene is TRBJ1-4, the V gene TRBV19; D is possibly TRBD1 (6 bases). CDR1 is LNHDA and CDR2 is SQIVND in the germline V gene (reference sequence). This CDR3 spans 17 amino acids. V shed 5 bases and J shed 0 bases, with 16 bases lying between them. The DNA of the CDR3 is TGTGCCAGTAGTCCTTCCACAGGGAGGGCAACTAATGAAAAACTGTTTTTT. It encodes CASSPSTGRATNEKLFF.

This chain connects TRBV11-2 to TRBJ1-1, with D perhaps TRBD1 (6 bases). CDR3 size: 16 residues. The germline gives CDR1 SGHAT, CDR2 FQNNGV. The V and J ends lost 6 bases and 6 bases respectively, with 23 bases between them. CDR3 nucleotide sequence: TGTGCCAGCAGTCGATCGGAGGGGGGGGCTAGGGCTGAAGCTTTCTTT. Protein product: CASSRSEGGARAEAFF.

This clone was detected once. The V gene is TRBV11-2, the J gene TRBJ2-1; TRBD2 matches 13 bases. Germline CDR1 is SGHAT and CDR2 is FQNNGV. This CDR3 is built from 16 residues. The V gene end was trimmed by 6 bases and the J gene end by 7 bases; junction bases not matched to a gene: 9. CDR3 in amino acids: CASSRTSGGYLNEQFF. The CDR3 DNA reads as TGTGCCAGCAGTAGGACTAGCGGGGGATATTTAAATGAGCAGTTCTTC.

Here the CDR3 reads CASSFGPGSYEQYF. The CDR3, as DNA: TGTGCCAGCAGTTTCGGTCCAGGCTCCTACGAGCAGTACTTC. The V gene is TRBV27, the J gene TRBJ2-7; D not certain. The ends were cut back, 3 bases at V and 0 bases at J, with 9 bases in the middle. The CDR3 totals 14 residues. Germline lookup yields CDR1 MNHEY and CDR2 SMNVEV (reference sequence).

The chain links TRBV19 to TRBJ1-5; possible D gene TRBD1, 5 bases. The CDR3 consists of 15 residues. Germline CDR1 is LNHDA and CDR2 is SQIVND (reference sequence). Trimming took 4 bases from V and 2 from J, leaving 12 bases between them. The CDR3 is CASSRGREGNQPQHF. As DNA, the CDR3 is TGTGCCAGTAGTAGGGGCCGGGAGGGCAATCAGCCCCAGCATTTT.

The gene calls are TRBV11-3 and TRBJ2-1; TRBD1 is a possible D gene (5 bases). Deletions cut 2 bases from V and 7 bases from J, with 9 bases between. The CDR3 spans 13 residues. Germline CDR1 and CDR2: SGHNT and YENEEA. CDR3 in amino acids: CASSLRGTNEQFF. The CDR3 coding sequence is TGTGCCAGCAGCTTAAGGGGTACGAATGAGCAGTTCTTC.

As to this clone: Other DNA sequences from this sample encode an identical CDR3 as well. Here the CDR3 reads CASSPSGVAGAHEQYF. CDR3 sequence (DNA): TGTGCCAGTAGCCCCAGTGGGGTAGCGGGGGCTCACGAGCAGTACTTC. The chain couples TRBV11-3 to TRBJ2-7, with TRBD2 identical over 9 bases. The CDR3 covers 16 residues. The germline gives CDR1 SGHNT, CDR2 YENEEA. Trimming cost V 9 bases and J 5 bases; bases outside gene matches: 17. Based on the CDR3 plus reference TRBV11-3 and TRBJ2-7, the full variable domain is EAGVVQSPRYKIIEKKQPVAFWCNPISGHNTLYWYLQNLGQGPELLIRYENEEAVDDSQLPKDRFSAERLKGVDSTLKIQPAELGDSAVYLCASSPSGVAGAHEQYFGPGTRLTVT.

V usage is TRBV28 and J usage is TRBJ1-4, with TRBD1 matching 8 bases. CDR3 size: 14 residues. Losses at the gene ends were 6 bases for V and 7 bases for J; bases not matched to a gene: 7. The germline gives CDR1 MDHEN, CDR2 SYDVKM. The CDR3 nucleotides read TGTGCCAGCAGCCCGACAGGGGAGGGTGAAAAACTGTTTTTT. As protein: CASSPTGEGEKLFF. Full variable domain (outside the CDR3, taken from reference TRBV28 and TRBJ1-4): DVKVTQSSRYLVKRTGEKVFLECVQDMDHENMFWYRQDPGLGLRLIYFSYDVKMKEKGDIPEGYSVSREKKERFSLILESASTNQTSMYLCASSPTGEGEKLFFGSGTQLSVL.

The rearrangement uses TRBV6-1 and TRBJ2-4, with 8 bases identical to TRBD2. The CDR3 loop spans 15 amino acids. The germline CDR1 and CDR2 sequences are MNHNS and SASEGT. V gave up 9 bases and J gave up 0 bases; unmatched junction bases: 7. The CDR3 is CASQTGGLAKNIQYF. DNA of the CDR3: TGTGCCAGTCAAACGGGGGGGCTAGCCAAAAACATTCAGTACTTC.

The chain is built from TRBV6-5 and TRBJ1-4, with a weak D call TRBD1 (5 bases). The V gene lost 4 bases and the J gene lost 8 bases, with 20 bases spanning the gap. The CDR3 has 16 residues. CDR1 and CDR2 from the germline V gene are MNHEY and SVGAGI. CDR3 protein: CASSSARGGMDEKLFF. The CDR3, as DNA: TGTGCCAGCAGTTCGGCCCGGGGGGGTATGGACGAAAAACTGTTTTTT.

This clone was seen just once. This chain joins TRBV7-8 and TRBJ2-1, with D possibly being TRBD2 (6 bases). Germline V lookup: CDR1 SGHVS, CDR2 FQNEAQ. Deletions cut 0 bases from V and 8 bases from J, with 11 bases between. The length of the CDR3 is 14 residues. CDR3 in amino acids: CASSLALAADEQFF. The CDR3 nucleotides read TGTGCCAGCAGCTTAGCACTAGCCGCGGATGAGCAGTTCTTC.

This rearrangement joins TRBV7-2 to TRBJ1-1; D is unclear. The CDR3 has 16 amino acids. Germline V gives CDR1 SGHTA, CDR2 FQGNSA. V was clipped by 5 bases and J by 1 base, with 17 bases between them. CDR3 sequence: CASSPYLSPGNTEAFF. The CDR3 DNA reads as TGTGCCAGCAGCCCATACCTCTCCCCGGGGAACACTGAAGCTTTCTTT.

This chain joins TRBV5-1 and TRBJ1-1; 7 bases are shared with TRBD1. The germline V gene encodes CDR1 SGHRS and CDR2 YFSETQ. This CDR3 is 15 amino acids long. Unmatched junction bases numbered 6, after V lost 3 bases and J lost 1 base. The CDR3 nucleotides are TGCGCCAGCAGCTCAGAGGGACAGCCGAACACTGAAGCTTTCTTT. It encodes CASSSEGQPNTEAFF.

This chain's CDR3 is CASSLDRGSTGELFF. The CDR3 DNA follows: TGCGCCAGCAGCTTAGACAGGGGGAGTACCGGGGAGCTGTTTTTT. This sequence joins TRBV5-1 and TRBJ2-2, with 9 bases that match TRBD1. V lost 2 bases to trimming and J lost 5 bases; unmatched junction nucleotides: 4. The CDR3 runs 15 residues. The germline CDR1 and CDR2 sequences are SGHRS and YFSETQ.

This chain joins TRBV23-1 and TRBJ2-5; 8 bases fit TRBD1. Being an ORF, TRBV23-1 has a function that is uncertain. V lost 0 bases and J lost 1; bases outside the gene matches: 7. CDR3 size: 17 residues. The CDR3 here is CASSQSGGQGPQETQYF. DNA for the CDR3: TGCGCCAGCAGTCAATCTGGAGGACAGGGACCCCAAGAGACCCAGTACTTC.

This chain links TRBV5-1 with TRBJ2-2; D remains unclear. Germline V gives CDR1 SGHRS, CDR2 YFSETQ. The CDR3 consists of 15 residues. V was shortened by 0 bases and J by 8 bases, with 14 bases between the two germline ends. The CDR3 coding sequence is TGCGCCAGCAGCTTGGTTTCGTCGGGTACGGGGGAGCTGTTTTTT. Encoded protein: CASSLVSSGTGELFF.

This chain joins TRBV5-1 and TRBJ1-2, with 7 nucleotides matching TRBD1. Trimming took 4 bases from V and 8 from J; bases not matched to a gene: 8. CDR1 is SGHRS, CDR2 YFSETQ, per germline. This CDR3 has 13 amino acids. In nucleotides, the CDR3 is TGCGCCAGCAGCGTAACAGGGGAGGTAGGCTACACCTTC. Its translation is CASSVTGEVGYTF.

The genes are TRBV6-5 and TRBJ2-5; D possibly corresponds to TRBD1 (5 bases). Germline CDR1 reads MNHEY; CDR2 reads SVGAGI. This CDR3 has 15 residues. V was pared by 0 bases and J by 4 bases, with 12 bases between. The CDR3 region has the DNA TGTGCCAGCAGTTACTCGTCAGGGTGGGCAGAGACCCAGTACTTC. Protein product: CASSYSSGWAETQYF.

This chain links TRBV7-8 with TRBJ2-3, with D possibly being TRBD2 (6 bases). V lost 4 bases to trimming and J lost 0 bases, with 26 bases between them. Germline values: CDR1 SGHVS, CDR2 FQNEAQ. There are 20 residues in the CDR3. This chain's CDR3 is CASSSGVGAPLLTSTDTQYF. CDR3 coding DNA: TGTGCCAGCAGCTCGGGGGTTGGAGCGCCATTGCTGACTAGCACAGATACGCAGTATTTT.